This paragraph covers one TCR beta chain sequence. Trimming removed 5 bases from V and 10 bases from J, with 18 bases in between. Germline CDR1 MNHEY, CDR2 SMNVEV (reference sequence). This CDR3 has 14 residues. Per the study methods: Amplification of reference gene primers was used by the study to estimate nucleated cell counts. Method: immunoSEQ multiplex PCR; TCRdb's copy keeps in-frame clones and lacks some. The V and J calls and the clone size are those of that table, but D and trimming were determined from the DNA. The table records 150,000 to 200,000 clones, approximately 79% of them present only once. The record originates from a study of blood T cell repertoires in COVID-19. In the study overall: The origin of the acute and convalescent COVID-19 samples was the United States, Italy and Spain. T cells, B-cell-depleted T cells, or PBMCs provided the cDNA or gDNA that served as material.

Specimen: peripheral blood. The receptor's source is a woman aged 70-85 years with acute or convalescent COVID-19. The chain carries TRBV27 and TRBJ2-1, with D maybe TRBD2 (5 bases). CDR3 nucleotides: TGTGCCAGCAGTACCCTAATGCGGGTAAAAGAGCAGTTCTTC. Amino acid sequence: CASSTLMRVKEQFF.